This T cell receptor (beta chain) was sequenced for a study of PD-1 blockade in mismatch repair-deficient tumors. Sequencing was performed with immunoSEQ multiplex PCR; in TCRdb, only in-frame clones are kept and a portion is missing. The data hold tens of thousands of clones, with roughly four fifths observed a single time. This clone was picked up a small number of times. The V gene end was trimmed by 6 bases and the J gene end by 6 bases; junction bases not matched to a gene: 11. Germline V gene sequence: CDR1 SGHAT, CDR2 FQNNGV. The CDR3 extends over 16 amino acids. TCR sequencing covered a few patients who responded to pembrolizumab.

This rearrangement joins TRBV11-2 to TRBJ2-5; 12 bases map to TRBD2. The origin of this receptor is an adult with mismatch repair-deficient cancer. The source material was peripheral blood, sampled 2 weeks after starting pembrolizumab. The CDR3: CASRGAGLAGPKTQYF. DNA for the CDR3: TGTGCCAGCAGGGGAGCGGGACTAGCGGGTCCAAAGACCCAGTACTTC.